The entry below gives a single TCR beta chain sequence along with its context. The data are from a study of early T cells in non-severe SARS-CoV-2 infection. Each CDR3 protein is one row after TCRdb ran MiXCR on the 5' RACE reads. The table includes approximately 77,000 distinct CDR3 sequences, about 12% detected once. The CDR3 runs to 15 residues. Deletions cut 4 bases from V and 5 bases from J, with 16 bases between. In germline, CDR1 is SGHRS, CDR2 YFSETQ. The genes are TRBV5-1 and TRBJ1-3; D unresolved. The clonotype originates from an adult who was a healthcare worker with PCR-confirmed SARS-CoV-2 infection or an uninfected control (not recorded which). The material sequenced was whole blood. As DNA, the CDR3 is TGCGCCAGCAGCCCCGGAGCCTCCACCAGAAACACCATATATTTT. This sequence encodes CASSPGASTRNTIYF.